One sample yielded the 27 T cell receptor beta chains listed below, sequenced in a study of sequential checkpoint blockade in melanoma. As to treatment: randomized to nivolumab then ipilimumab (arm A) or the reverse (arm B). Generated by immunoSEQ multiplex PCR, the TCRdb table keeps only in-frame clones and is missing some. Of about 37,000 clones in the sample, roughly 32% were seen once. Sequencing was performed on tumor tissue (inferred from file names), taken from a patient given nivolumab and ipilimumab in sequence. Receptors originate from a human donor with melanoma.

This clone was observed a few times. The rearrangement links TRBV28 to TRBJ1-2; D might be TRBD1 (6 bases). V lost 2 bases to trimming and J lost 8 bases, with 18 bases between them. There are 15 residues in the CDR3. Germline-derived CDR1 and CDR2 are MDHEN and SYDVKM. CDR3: CASSLRTLGARGYTF. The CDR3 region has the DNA TGTGCCAGCAGTTTACGTACCCTGGGGGCGCGAGGCTACACCTTC.

CDR3 amino acids: CASSPQATNTEAFF. The CDR3 DNA reads TGTGCCAGCAGTCCACAGGCAACGAACACTGAAGCTTTCTTT. This chain uses TRBV6-8 with TRBJ1-1, with D perhaps matching TRBD1 (5 bases). V lost 5 bases and J lost 1, with 11 bases in between. Germline CDR1 reads MNHGY; CDR2 reads SAAAGT. There are 14 residues in the CDR3.

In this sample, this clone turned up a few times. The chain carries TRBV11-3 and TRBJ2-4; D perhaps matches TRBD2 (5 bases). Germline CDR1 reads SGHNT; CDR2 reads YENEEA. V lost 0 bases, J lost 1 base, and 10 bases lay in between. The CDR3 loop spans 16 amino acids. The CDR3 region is CASSLETGVAKNIQYF. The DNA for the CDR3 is TGTGCCAGCAGCTTAGAAACCGGGGTGGCCAAAAACATTCAGTACTTC.

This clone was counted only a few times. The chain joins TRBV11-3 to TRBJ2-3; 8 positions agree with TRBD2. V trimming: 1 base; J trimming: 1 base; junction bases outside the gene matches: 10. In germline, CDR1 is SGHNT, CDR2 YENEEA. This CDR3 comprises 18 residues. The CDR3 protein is CASSLVALSGSRTDTQYF. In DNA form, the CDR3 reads TGTGCCAGCAGCTTAGTAGCTCTCAGCGGGAGCCGCACAGATACGCAGTATTTT.

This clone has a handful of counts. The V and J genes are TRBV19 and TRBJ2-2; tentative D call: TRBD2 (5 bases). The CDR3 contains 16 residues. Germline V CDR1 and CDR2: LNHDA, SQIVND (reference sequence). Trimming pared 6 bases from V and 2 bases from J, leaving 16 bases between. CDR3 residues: CASRLLASSNTGELFF. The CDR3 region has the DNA TGTGCCAGTAGGCTCCTCGCTAGCTCCAACACCGGGGAGCTGTTTTTT.

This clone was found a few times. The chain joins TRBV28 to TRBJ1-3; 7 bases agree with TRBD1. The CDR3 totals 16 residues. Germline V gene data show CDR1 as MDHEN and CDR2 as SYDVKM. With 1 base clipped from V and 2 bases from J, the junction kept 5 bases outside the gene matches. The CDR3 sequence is CASSLSDRAPGNTIYF. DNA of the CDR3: TGTGCCAGCAGTTTATCCGACAGGGCACCTGGAAACACCATATATTTT.

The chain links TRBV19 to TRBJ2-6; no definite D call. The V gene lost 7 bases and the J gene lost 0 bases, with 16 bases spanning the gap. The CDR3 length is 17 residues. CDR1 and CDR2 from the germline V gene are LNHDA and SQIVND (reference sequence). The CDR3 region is CASTSWGKISGANVLTF. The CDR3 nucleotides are TGTGCCAGTACCTCGTGGGGTAAAATCTCTGGGGCCAACGTCCTGACTTTC.

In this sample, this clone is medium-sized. CDR3 sequence (DNA): TGTGCCAGCAGTGTGGGACAGGGGGCGTATGGCTATGGCTACACCTTC. Protein: CASSVGQGAYGYGYTF. The chain uses TRBV6-8 and TRBJ1-2, with 12 bases aligning to TRBD1. J was trimmed by 4 bases and V by 5 bases; bases with no gene match: 8. The CDR3 sequence is 16 residues long. Germline V gene sequence: CDR1 MNHGY, CDR2 SAAAGT.

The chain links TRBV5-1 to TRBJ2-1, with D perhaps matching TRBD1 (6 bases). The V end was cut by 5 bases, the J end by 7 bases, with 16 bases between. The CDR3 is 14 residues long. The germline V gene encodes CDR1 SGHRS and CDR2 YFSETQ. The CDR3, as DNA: TGCGCCAGCAGGAAGACAGGACCTGGGAATGAGCAGTTCTTC. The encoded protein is CASRKTGPGNEQFF.

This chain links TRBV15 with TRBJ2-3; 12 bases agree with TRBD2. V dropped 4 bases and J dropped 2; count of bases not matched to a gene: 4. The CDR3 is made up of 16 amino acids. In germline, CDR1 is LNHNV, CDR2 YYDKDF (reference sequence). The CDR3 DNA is TGTGCCACCAGCAAGGGACTAGCGGGTTACACAGATACGCAGTATTTT. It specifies CATSKGLAGYTDTQYF. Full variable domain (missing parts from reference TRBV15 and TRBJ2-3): DAMVIQNPRYQVTQFGKPVTLSCSQTLNHNVMYWYQQKSSQAPKLLFHYYDKDFNNEADTPDNFQSRRPNTSFCFLDIRSPGLGDTAMYLCATSKGLAGYTDTQYFGPGTRLTVL.

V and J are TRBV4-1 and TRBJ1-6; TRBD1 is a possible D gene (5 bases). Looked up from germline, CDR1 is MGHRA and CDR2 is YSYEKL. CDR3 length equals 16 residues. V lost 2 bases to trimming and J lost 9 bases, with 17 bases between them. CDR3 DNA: TGCGCCAGCAGCCAATTCTCTGAGGGGCTGACTTCACCCCTCCACTTT. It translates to CASSQFSEGLTSPLHF.

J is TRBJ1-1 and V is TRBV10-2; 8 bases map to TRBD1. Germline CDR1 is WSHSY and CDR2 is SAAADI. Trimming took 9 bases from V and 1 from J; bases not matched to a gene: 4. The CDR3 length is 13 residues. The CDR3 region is CASEDRGNTEAFF. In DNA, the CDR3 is TGCGCCAGTGAAGACAGGGGGAACACTGAAGCTTTCTTT.

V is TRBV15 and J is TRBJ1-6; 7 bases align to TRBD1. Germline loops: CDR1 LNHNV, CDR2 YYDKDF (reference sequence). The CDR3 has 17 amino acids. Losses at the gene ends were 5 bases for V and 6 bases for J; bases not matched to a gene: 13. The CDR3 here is CATSVSYRGWGNSPLHF. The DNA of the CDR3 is TGTGCCACCAGCGTTTCGTACAGGGGCTGGGGTAATTCACCCCTCCACTTT.

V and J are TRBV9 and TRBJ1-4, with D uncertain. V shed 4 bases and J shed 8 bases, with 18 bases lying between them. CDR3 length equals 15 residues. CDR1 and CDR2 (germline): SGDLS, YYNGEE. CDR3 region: CASSSGPLQLEKLFF. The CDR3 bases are TGTGCCAGCAGCTCAGGTCCCCTTCAGCTCGAAAAACTGTTTTTT.

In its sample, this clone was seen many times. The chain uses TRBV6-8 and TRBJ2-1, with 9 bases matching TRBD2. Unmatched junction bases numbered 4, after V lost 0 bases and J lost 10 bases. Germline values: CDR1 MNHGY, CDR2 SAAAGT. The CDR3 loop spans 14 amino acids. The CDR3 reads CASSYSSGGREQFF. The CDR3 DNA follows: TGTGCCAGCAGTTACTCGAGCGGGGGGCGCGAGCAGTTCTTC.

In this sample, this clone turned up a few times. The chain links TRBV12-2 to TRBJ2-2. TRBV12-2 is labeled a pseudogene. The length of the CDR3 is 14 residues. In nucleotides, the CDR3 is TGTGCCAGTCACACCTGGAATTACACCGGGGAGCTGTTTTTT. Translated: CASHTWNYTGELFF.

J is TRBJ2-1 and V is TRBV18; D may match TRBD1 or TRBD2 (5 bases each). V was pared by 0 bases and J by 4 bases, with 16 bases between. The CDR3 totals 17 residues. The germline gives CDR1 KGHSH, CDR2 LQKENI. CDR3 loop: CASSPPSGRSTYNEQFF. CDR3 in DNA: TGTGCCAGCTCACCACCGTCGGGGCGATCAACATACAATGAGCAGTTCTTC.

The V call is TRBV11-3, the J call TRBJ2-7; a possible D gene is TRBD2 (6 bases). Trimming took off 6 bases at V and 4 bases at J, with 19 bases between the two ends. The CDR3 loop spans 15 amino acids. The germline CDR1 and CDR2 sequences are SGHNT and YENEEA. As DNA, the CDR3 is TGTGCCAGCAGTCCTCGGACCGGGAGTTGGTACGAGCAGTACTTC. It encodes CASSPRTGSWYEQYF. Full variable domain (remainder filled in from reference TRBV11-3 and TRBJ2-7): EAGVVQSPRYKIIEKKQPVAFWCNPISGHNTLYWYLQNLGQGPELLIRYENEEAVDDSQLPKDRFSAERLKGVDSTLKIQPAELGDSAVYLCASSPRTGSWYEQYFGPGTRLTVT.

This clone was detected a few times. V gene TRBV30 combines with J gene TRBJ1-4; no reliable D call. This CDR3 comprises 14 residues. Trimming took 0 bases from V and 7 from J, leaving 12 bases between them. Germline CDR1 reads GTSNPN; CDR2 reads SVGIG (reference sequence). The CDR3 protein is CAWSVTLTSEKLFF. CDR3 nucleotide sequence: TGTGCCTGGAGTGTCACTCTAACGAGTGAAAAACTGTTTTTT.

The CDR3: CATQGTRSSEQYF. As DNA, the CDR3 is TGTGCCACCCAGGGGACGAGATCGAGTGAGCAGTACTTC. V and J are TRBV6-8 and TRBJ2-7; the D gene is possibly TRBD1 (6 bases). The germline gives CDR1 MNHGY, CDR2 SAAAGT. The CDR3 totals 13 residues. The V and J ends lost 10 bases and 7 bases respectively, with 20 bases between them.

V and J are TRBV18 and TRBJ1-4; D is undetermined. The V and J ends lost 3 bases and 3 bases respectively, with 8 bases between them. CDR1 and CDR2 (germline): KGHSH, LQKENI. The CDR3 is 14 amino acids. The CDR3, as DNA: TGTGCCAGCTCACCTTCCACAGCTAATGAAAAACTGTTTTTT. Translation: CASSPSTANEKLFF.

CDR3 amino acids: CASSPQGVEMAFF. CDR3 sequence (DNA): TGTGCCAGCAGCCCCCAAGGGGTCGAAATGGCTTTCTTT. This chain links TRBV7-2 with TRBJ1-1, with D tentatively TRBD1 (5 bases). The CDR3 runs 13 residues. CDR1 and CDR2 (germline): SGHTA, FQGNSA. The V and J ends lost 5 bases and 11 bases respectively, with 18 bases between them.

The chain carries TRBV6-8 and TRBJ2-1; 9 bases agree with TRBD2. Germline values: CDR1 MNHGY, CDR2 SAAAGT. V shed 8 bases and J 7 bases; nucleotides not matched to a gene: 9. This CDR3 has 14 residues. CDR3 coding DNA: TGTGCCAGCCAGAGGGCGGGGGGGCGTAATGAGCAGTTCTTC. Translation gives CASQRAGGRNEQFF.

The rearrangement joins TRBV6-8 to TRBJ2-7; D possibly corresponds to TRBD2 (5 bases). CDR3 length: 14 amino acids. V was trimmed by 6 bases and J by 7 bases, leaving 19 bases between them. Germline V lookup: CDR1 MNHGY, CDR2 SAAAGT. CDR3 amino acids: CASRARGNPREQYF. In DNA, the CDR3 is TGTGCCAGCAGGGCAAGAGGGAACCCTAGAGAGCAGTACTTC.

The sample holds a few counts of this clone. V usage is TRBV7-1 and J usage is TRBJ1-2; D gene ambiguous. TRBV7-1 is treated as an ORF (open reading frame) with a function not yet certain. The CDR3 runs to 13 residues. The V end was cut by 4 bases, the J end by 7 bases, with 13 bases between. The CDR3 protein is CASSLEGTSGYTF. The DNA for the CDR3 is TGTGCCAGCAGCTTAGAGGGCACTTCTGGCTACACCTTC.

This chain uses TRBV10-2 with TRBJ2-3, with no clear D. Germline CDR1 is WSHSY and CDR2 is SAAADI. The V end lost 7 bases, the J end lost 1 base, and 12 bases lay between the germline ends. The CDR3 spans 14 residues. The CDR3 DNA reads TGCGCCAGCAAGGCGGAGAAGGGCACAGATACGCAGTATTTT. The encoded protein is CASKAEKGTDTQYF.

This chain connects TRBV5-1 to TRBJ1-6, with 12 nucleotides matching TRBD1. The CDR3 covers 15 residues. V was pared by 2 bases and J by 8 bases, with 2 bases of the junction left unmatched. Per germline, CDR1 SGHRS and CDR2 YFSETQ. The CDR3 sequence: CASSLGDRGHSPLHF. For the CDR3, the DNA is TGCGCCAGCAGCTTAGGGGACAGGGGGCATTCACCCCTCCACTTT.